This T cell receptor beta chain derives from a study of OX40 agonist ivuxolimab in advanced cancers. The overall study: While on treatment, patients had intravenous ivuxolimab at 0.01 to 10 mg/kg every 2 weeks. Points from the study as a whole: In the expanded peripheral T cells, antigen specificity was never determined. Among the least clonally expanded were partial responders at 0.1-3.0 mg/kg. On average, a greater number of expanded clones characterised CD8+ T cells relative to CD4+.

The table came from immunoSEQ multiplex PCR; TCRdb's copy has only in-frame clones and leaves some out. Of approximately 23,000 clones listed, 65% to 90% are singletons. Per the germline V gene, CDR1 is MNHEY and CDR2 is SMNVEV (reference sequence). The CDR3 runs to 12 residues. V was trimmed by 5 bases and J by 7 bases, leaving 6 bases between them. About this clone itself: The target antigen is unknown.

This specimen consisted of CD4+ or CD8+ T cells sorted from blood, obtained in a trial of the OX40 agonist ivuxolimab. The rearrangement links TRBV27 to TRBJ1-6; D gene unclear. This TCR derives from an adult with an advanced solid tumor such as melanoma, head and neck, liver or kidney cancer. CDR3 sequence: CASSQINSPLHF. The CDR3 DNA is TGTGCCAGCAGTCAAATCAATTCACCCCTCCACTTT.